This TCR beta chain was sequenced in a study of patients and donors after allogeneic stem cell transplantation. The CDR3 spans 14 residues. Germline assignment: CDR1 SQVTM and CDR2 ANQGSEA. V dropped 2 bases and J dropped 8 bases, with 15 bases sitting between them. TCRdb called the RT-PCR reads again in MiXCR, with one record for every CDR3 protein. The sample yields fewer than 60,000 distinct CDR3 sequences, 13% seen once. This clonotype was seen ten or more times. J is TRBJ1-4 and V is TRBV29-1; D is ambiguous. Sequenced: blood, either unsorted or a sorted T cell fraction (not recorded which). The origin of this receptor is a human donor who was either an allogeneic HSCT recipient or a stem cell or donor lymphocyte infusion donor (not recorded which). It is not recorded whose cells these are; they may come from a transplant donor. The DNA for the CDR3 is TGCAGCGTTGAATCCCCAGGCTCGGGGGAAAAACTGTTTTTT. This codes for CSVESPGSGEKLFF.